This entry lists 13 T cell receptor beta chains sequenced from one sample in a study of PD-L1 blockade in urothelial cancer. Some clones are missing from TCRdb's copy, which holds only in-frame ones; the method was immunoSEQ multiplex PCR. Here the sample spans around 70,000 clones, less than 90% being singletons. Sequencing was performed on PBMCs, taken around atezolizumab (anti-PD-L1) treatment. These receptors all come from a man aged 65-85 years with urothelial cancer.

The chain uses TRBV4-1 and TRBJ1-5, with D tentatively TRBD1 (6 bases). Germline lookup yields CDR1 MGHRA and CDR2 YSYEKL. CDR3 length: 13 residues. Between the trimmed V and J ends, which lost 1 base and 7 bases, there was a span of 8 bases. In DNA form, the CDR3 reads TGCGCCAGCAGCCAAGGTGGGGGCCAGCCCCAGCATTTT. This codes for CASSQGGGQPQHF.

The genes are TRBV12-2 and TRBJ1-3; TRBD1, the table's D call, lacks a check against the DNA. TRBV12-2 is a pseudogene locus. The CDR3 totals 22 residues. The CDR3 is CASRLDSMETAEHPGSGNTIYF. In nucleotides, the CDR3 is TGTGCAAGTCGCTTAGACAGTATGGAGACAGCCGAACACCCCGGCTCTGGAAACACCATATATTTT.

This chain uses TRBV27 with TRBJ2-5; TRBD1 matches 8 bases. CDR3 length: 12 amino acids. V lost 6 bases to trimming and J lost 4 bases; unmatched junction nucleotides: 1. The V gene's germline CDR1 is MNHEY and CDR2 SMNVEV (reference sequence). CDR3: CASRDRGETQYF. The CDR3 DNA sequence: TGTGCCAGCAGAGACAGGGGAGAGACCCAGTACTTC.

This clone was detected only once. This chain joins TRBV28 and TRBJ1-4; tentative D call: TRBD1 (5 bases). V dropped 6 bases and J dropped 3 bases, with 23 bases sitting between them. CDR1 is MDHEN and CDR2 is SYDVKM in the germline V gene. The CDR3 consists of 18 residues. The CDR3 DNA is TGTGCCAGCAGCAGGACCTTCCCCAGGGCGCAGGCTAATGAAAAACTGTTTTTT. Its protein is CASSRTFPRAQANEKLFF.

This clone has a handful of counts. The chain couples TRBV6-5 to TRBJ1-2, with D maybe TRBD1 (5 bases). Germline CDR1 MNHEY, CDR2 SVGAGI. The CDR3 has 13 residues. V was cut by 4 bases and J by 3 bases, with 9 bases left in between. CDR3 region: CASSSGLDYGYTF. In nucleotides, the CDR3 is TGTGCCAGCAGTTCGGGACTAGACTATGGCTACACCTTC.

The chain employs TRBV2 and TRBJ1-1, with D tentatively TRBD1 (5 bases). Germline CDR1 reads SNHLY; CDR2 reads FYNNEI. CDR3 length equals 14 residues. V shed 8 bases and J shed 5 bases, with 18 bases lying between them. The CDR3 is CASGGETAGTEAFF. DNA for the CDR3: TGTGCCAGCGGAGGGGAAACCGCTGGGACTGAAGCTTTCTTT.

The genes are TRBV19 and TRBJ1-2; TRBD1 aligns across 7 bases. Germline V gives CDR1 LNHDA, CDR2 SQIVND (reference sequence). The CDR3 length is 14 residues. The ends lost 5 bases at V and 0 bases at J; junction bases unmatched: 3. CDR3 sequence: CASSPGTANYGYTF. CDR3 DNA sequence: TGTGCCAGTAGTCCCGGGACAGCTAACTATGGCTACACCTTC.

The chain joins TRBV14 to TRBJ2-7, with a possible D match to TRBD1 (5 bases). V dropped 4 bases and J dropped 4 bases, with 20 bases sitting between them. CDR1 is SGHDN, CDR2 FVKESK, per germline. The CDR3 sequence is 16 residues long. CDR3 DNA: TGTGCCAGCAGCCCCCAACTGACAGTCAACTCTTACGAGCAGTACTTC. Residues: CASSPQLTVNSYEQYF. The full variable domain, rest sourced from reference TRBV14 and TRBJ2-7, is EAGVTQFPSHSVIEKGQTVTLRCDPISGHDNLYWYRRVMGKEIKFLLHFVKESKQDESGMPNNRFLAERTGGTYSTLKVQPAELEDSGVYFCASSPQLTVNSYEQYFGPGTRLTVT.

This sequence joins TRBV5-1 and TRBJ2-5; a weak D match, TRBD2 (5 bases). V was clipped by 4 bases and J by 2 bases, with 12 bases between them. The CDR3 covers 14 residues. Looked up from germline, CDR1 is SGHRS and CDR2 is YFSETQ. This CDR3 reads CASSPGGLQETQYF. The CDR3, as DNA: TGCGCCAGCAGCCCCGGCGGACTGCAAGAGACCCAGTACTTC. The whole variable domain, remainder taken from reference TRBV5-1 and TRBJ2-5, is KAGVTQTPRYLIKTRGQQVTLSCSPISGHRSVSWYQQTPGQGLQFLFEYFSETQRNKGNFPGRFSGRQFSNSRSEMNVSTLELGDSALYLCASSPGGLQETQYFGPGTRLLVL.

The CDR3 here is CASRGRDRDSNQPQHF. CDR3 nucleotides: TGTGCCAGCAGGGGCCGGGACAGGGATAGCAATCAGCCCCAGCATTTT. This chain joins TRBV6-6 and TRBJ1-5; 9 bases map to TRBD1. The junction had 6 bases not matched to a gene; V was cut back by 6 bases and J by 0 bases. The CDR3 is 16 amino acids. Germline V gene data show CDR1 as MNHNY and CDR2 as SVGAGI (reference sequence).

This chain links TRBV4-1 with TRBJ2-7; 9 bases match TRBD1. Germline lookup yields CDR1 MGHRA and CDR2 YSYEKL. After removal of 3 bases from V and 4 bases from J, the junction contained 4 bases not matched to a gene. CDR3 size: 14 residues. CDR3 nucleotide sequence: TGCGCCAGCAGCCAGCCAGACAGGGGGTACGAGCAGTACTTC. It codes for CASSQPDRGYEQYF.

CDR3 nucleotide sequence: TGTGCCAGCGGGGGAGGGAATCAGCCCCAGCATTTT. Amino acids: CASGGGNQPQHF. The V and J genes are TRBV6-5 and TRBJ1-5; D is perhaps TRBD1 (5 bases). The CDR3 consists of 12 residues. Germline assignment: CDR1 MNHEY and CDR2 SVGAGI. V dropped 8 bases and J dropped 4 bases, with 9 bases sitting between them.

The chain is built from TRBV11-3 and TRBJ2-1; tentatively, D is TRBD2 (6 bases). V was shortened by 4 bases and J by 1 base, with 8 bases between the two germline ends. The CDR3 contains 14 residues. CDR1 and CDR2 (germline): SGHNT, YENEEA. CDR3 DNA sequence: TGTGCCAGCAGCTCCGGACTATCCTACAATGAGCAGTTCTTC. This codes for CASSSGLSYNEQFF.